This record concerns one T cell receptor beta chain sequence. It lacks a known antigen. No much larger clone is present one base from it, and per-base qualities are unavailable. Including the terminal cysteine and phenylalanine, the CDR3 comprises 19 residues. The retained sequence is limited to the CDR3, 57 bases, with the frame set at the first base. Clipping removes 4 bases from V and 0 bases from J, with 11 as the unmatched junction base count. CDR1 SGHVS and CDR2 FNYEAQ were looked up in the germline V gene. Using the deep immunoSEQ assay, TCR CDR3 regions were amplified from genomic DNA by multiplex PCR. For each cell subset, the extracted genomic DNA was distributed evenly across all wells of several immunoSEQ 96-well plates, and each plate served as one replicate. Each replicate PCR for sorted subsets received about 180 ng genomic DNA, equal to roughly 30,000 T cell genomes. Purified libraries were measured with a Qubit 3.0 fluorometer, size-checked on a Bioanalyzer 2100, and measured again with the KAPA Library Quantification kit. Every immunoSEQ 96-well plate was sequenced on a dedicated single-read 150-cycle Illumina NextSeq 550 flow cell. In the source study's methods: Because the immunoSEQ output included only junctional sequences and no quality scores, the filtering could not be the same as the filtering used for full-length reads. To assign V/J genes and CDR3, sequences were annotated using PyIR, a Python wrapper for IgBLAST v1.9, with IMGT germline references. Any read was removed if the V/J assignment was weak (E-value above 1e-6), the CDR3 was missing, or the read contained stop codons, out-of-frame junctions, or ambiguous translated residues. V3J clonotypes were defined as sequences sharing an identical inferred V gene, J gene, and CDR3 amino acid sequence. The percentage overlap between two repertoires was calculated by dividing the number of shared unique clonotypes by the size of the smaller repertoire. RTK rarefaction, the Chao1 estimator, and Recon v2.1 estimates of unobserved clonotypes were used to assess repertoire richness. Generation probabilities were computed with OLGA for all TCRbeta clonotypes obtained by the gDNA method from several donors. TCRdb's version of the immuneACCESS table is confined to in-frame rearrangements and falls short of the full clone set. An unresolved V gene accounts for under half of the shortfall where checked; the remainder is of unknown origin. Clonal size and the V and J genes are those of that table, whereas D and trimming came from the DNA. Counted in this sample were over a million clones; 75% of them appeared once. The biggest ten clones account for approximately 1.5% of the sample.

This entry is derived from a study of shared clonotypes between healthy human individuals (TCRdb year 2020). The study in broad terms: The cohort included a few men and a couple of women between 18 and 49 years of age. For each donor, CD4 naive and CD4 memory were each given three plates, CD8 naive was given two plates, and CD8 memory was given one plate. Leukapheresis yielded between about 0.94 and 8.9 billion PBMCs per donor. To increase sequencing depth and limit assay-specific biases, TCR repertoire library preparation and sequencing were carried out by different laboratories using diverse techniques. Blood TCR repertoires of about five healthy adults were deeply sequenced to estimate repertoire size and the extent of clonotype sharing between individuals. On the study overall, not on this receptor specifically: Because the study included a small number of donors, the genetic and exposure-history diversity represented was limited. Sampling was limited to blood, and TCR repertoires in tissue likely differ from TCR repertoires in blood. Compared with non-shared clonotypes, clonotypes shared by all four sorted-subset donors had higher generation probabilities. Pairwise subsampling indicated that sequencing depth was expected to affect the degree of clonotype sharing among donors. When four donors were compared, the shared fraction of clonotypes was about 5% for naive CD4, around 3.6% for naive CD8, about 2.5% for memory CD4, and roughly 0.43% for memory CD8. Incomplete sequencing was indicated by rarefaction of sorted-subset datasets, despite the large sequencing depth. Naive subsets generally had larger estimated clonotype richness than memory subsets.

The donors were healthy, HIV-negative adults who had no recently reported acute infections or vaccinations. All donors were Caucasian adults living in Nashville, Tennessee, USA. CD4+ T cells were enriched by magnetic negative selection; naive cells were then positively selected on CD45RA, and the negative fraction formed the memory subset. Blood was collected by leukapheresis, and PBMCs were isolated by Ficoll-Histopaque density gradient centrifugation and then cryopreserved in liquid nitrogen vapor phase. Purity and quantity of every magnetically sorted T cell population were checked by analytical flow cytometry. Genomic DNA was isolated from every sorted fraction and measured by UV absorbance on a Nanodrop 2000c.

The chain joins TRBV7-6 to TRBJ2-1; 11 central bases correspond to TRBD2. The origin of this receptor is a man aged 18-30 years in good health. Sequencing was done on a sample of memory CD4+ T cells sorted from blood. What this sample's cell subset or site label stands for: CD45RA-negative fraction. The nucleotides read TGTGCCAGCAGCTCCCAGGGGGGGACTAGCGGTGCCTCCTACAATGAGCAGTTCTTC. This encodes CASSSQGGTSGASYNEQFF.